This T cell receptor beta chain stems from a study of CD8+CD57+ T cells in acquired aplastic anemia. Study-level information: The sorted CD4+ and CD8+ cells yielded an average around 3.2 ug of DNA.

Template material for TCR beta VDJ and CDR3 profiling consisted of genomic DNA. Each CDR3 protein is one row after TCRdb ran MiXCR on the reads. The sample yields 150,000 or so distinct CDR3 sequences, about 48% seen once. The sequenced patients had an expansion of CD8+CD57+ cells seen by flow cytometry. Severe acquired aplastic anemia affected all patients. CDR3 length equals 14 residues. V shed 4 bases, J shed 3 bases, and the junction held 0 bases outside the gene matches. Germline V gene sequence: CDR1 ENHRY, CDR2 SYGVKD. There are a few counts of this clonotype. Its antigen is unknown. General study findings and limits: Patients and controls shared some 30 CD8+ CDR3 sequences. Patients and controls were not found to differ significantly in CD8+ Simpson's diversity.

The sequence was collected from a human donor with aplastic anemia. The rearrangement links TRBV10-3 to TRBJ2-2; 9 bases line up with TRBD1. Sample: sorted CD4+, CD8+, or CD8+CD57+ T cells (not recorded which) from PBMCs. The CDR3 sequence is CAISGDRDTGELFF. For the CDR3, the DNA is TGTGCCATCAGTGGGGACAGGGACACCGGGGAGCTGTTTTTT.